The entry below describes one T cell receptor beta chain. The antigen it recognizes is unknown. No per-base quality is available; no much larger clone lies one base away. From the cysteine up to the phenylalanine, the CDR3 has a length of 21 residues. Only the CDR3 DNA stays, 63 bases, in frame from base 1. CDR1 LNHDA and CDR2 SQIVND were looked up in the germline V gene (reference sequence). Relative to germline, V is missing 3 bases and J is missing 0 bases, with 16 bases of the junction outside any gene match. The CDR3 regions of human TCRbeta chains were analyzed by immunosequencing. As for the authors' bioinformatics: Repertoire TCRs were checked for matches against a reference library of SARS-CoV-2-specific TCRs that had been generated using the MIRA antigen-specificity platform. Breadth was defined as the fraction of unique TCRs that were SARS-CoV-2-associated. Depth was defined as the fraction of total T cells that were SARS-CoV-2-associated. Using the MIRA data, each spike-specific TCR was assigned both to the spike region to which the TCR was reactive and to a CD4 or CD8 class. Log10-transformed breadth and depth values were compared by one-way ANOVA with Sidak's multiple comparisons tests. Entries here come from immuneACCESS through TCRdb and include only in-frame sequences with V and J called. Some clones fail to appear in such tables; in the studies checked, an unresolved V gene covers under half of the shortfall, and the cause of the remainder is unknown. V and J calls and clone size are copied from that table; D and trimming were computed from the DNA. The sample table lists 120,000 to 150,000 clones, 75% to 95% of them with a count of one. The ten largest account for less than 3.5% of the sample.

According to the study, the label for this sample's time point signals: baseline before first vaccination. What the treatment or condition label conveys for this sample: meningococcal conjugate vaccine given as trial control. Vaccinee samples came from UK trials COV001 and COV002, including a single-blind randomized controlled phase 2/3 trial of AZD1222 (ChAdOx1 nCoV-19) in healthy adults. For TCRbeta chain sequencing, PBMC samples were collected from trial participants at day 0 and at day 28 after the second dose. The data originate from a study of T cell responses to AZD1222 COVID-19 vaccine (dated by TCRdb to the early 2020s). For context, the study as a whole: TCR sequencing was performed for 230 to 250 trial participants, of whom around 210 were given two doses of AZD1222 and approximately 25 were given two doses of MenACWY control vaccine. Trial participants were enrolled into age subgroups of 18-55, 56-69 and 70-plus years, which contained about 150, 27 and 61 TCR-sequenced participants, respectively. Here is what the overall study found, with its caveats: Because no day 14 peak-response samples were available, the repertoires could be characterized only after the peak T cell response. The whole spike protein was spanned by vaccine-associated CD4 TCRs, and dominant responses were seen in regions 160-218 and 743-854. Most participants were white British and females outnumbered males, and the authors suggested that clonal diversity may have been underestimated. Nearly half of unique spike-specific TCRs reportedly recognized epitopes outside regions mutated in the B.1.351 and B.1.1.7 variants. After two AZD1222 doses, both the breadth and the depth of spike-specific TCRs were significantly higher than at day 0 and than in MenACWY recipients. Conclusions about previously exposed vaccinees are limited because only six or seven AZD1222 recipients were SARS-CoV-2 seropositive at baseline. The 56-69-year group was small, and its depth increase did not reach significance, likely because of low power.

The rearranged segments are TRBV19 and TRBJ2-6, and 8 junction bases match TRBD2. This specimen consisted of peripheral blood, obtained on day 0 of MenACWY control vaccination. This receptor was obtained from an adult in good health. The DNA sequence is as follows: TGTGCCAGTAGTATGCGACCGGGACTAGTCCTATTGAGCTCTGGGGCCAACGTCCTGACTTTC. The encoded protein is CASSMRPGLVLLSSGANVLTF.